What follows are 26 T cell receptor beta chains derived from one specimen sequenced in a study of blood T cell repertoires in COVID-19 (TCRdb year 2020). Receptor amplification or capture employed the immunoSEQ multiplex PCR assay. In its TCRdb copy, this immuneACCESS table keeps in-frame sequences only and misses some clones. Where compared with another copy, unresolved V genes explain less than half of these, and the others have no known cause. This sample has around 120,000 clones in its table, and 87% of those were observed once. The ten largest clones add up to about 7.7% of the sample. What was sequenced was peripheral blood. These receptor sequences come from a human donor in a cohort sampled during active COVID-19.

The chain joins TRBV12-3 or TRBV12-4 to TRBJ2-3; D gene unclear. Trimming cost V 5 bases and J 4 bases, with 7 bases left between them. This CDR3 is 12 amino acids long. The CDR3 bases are TGTGCCAGCAGTCCCGTCGCAGATACGCAGTATTTT. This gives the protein CASSPVADTQYF.

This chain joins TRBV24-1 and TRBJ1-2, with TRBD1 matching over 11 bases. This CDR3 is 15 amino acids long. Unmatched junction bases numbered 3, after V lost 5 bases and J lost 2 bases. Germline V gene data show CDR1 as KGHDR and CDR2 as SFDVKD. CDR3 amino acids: CATSARDRGNYGYTF. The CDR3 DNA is TGTGCCACCAGTGCCAGGGACAGGGGGAACTATGGCTACACCTTC.

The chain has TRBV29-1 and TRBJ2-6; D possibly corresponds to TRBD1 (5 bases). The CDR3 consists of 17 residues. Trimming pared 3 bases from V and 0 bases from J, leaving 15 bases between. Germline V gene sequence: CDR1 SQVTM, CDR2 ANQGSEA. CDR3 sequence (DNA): TGCAGCGTTGAGGTAGGCCAGGGAATCTCTGGGGCCAACGTCCTGACTTTC. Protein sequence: CSVEVGQGISGANVLTF.

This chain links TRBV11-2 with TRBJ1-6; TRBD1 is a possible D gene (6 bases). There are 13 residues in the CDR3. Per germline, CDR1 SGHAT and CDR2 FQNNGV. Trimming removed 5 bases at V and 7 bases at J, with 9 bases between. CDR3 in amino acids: CASSEGQNSPLHF. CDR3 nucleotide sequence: TGTGCCAGCAGCGAAGGACAGAATTCACCCCTCCACTTT.

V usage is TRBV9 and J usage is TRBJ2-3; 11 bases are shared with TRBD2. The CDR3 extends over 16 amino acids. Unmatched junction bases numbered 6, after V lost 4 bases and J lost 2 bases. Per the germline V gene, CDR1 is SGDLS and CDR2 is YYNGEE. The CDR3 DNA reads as TGTGCCAGCAGCCTGGGACTAGCGGTGACCACAGATACGCAGTATTTT. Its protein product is CASSLGLAVTTDTQYF.

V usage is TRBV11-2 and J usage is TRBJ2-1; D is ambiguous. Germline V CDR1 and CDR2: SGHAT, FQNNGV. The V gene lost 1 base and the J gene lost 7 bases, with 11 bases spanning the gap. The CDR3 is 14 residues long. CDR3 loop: CASSLAYLRNEQFF. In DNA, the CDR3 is TGTGCCAGCAGCTTAGCGTACCTGAGGAATGAGCAGTTCTTC.

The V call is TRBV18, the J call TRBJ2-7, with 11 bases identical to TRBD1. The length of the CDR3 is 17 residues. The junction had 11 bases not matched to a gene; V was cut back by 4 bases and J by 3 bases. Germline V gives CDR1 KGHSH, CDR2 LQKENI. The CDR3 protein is CASSQRRGQGGIYEQYF. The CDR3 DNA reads TGTGCCAGCTCACAAAGACGGGGACAGGGGGGCATCTACGAGCAGTACTTC.

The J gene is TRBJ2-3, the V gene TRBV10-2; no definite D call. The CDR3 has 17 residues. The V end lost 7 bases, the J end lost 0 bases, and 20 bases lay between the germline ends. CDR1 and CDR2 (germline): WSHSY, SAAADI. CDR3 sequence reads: CASKGTHLVSSTDTQYF. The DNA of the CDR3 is TGCGCCAGCAAAGGAACCCATCTAGTTTCTAGCACAGATACGCAGTATTTT.

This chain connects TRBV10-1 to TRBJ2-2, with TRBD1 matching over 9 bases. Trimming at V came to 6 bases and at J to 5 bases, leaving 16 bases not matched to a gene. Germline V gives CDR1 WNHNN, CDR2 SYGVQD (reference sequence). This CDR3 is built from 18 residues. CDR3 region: CASRTPGQGKIWTGELFF. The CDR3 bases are TGCGCCAGCAGGACCCCGGGACAGGGAAAAATTTGGACCGGGGAGCTGTTTTTT.

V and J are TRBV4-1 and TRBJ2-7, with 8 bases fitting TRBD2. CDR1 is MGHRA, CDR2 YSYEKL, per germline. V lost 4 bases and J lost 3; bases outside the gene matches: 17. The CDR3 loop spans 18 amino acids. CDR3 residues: CASSRIPLKRAGDYEQYF. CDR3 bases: TGCGCCAGCAGCCGAATCCCCTTAAAAAGAGCGGGAGACTACGAGCAGTACTTC.

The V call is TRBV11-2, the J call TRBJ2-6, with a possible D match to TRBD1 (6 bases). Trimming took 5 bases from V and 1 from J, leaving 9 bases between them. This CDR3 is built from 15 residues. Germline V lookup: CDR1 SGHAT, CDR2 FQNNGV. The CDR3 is CASSLDRSGANVLTF. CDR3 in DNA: TGTGCCAGCAGCCTGGACAGATCTGGGGCCAACGTCCTGACTTTC.

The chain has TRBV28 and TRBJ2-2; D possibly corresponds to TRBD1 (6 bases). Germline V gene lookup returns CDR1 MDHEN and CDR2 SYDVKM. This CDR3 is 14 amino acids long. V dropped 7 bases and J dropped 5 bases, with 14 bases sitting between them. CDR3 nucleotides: TGTGCCAGCACCACGGGACAAAATACCGGGGAGCTGTTTTTT. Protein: CASTTGQNTGELFF.

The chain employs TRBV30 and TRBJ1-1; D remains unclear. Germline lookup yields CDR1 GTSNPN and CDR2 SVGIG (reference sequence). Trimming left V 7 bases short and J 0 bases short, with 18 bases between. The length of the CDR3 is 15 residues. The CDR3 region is CAYQPNALMNTEAFF. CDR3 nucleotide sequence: TGTGCCTACCAACCTAACGCCCTCATGAACACTGAAGCTTTCTTT.

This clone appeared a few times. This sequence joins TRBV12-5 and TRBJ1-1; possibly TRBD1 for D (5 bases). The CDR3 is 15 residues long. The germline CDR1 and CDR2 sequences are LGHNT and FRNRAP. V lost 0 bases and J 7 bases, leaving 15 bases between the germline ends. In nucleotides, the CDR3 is TGTGCTAGTGGTTTGGTACAAGCAGGGCTGGGTGAAGCTTTCTTT. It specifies CASGLVQAGLGEAFF.

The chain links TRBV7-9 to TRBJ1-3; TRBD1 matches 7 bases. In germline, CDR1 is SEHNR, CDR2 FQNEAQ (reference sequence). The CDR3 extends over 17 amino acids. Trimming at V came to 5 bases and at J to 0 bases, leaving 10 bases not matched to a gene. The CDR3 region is CASSPTGTAYSGNTIYF. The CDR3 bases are TGTGCCAGCAGCCCGACAGGGACGGCCTACTCTGGAAACACCATATATTTT.

The CDR3 region is CASSYPPGREAFF. The CDR3 DNA sequence: TGTGCCAGCAGTTACCCGCCCGGCAGGGAAGCTTTCTTT. The J gene is TRBJ1-1, the V gene TRBV6-5; no definite D call. Germline CDR1 reads MNHEY; CDR2 reads SVGAGI. V was pared by 2 bases and J by 8 bases, with 12 bases between. CDR3 length equals 13 residues.

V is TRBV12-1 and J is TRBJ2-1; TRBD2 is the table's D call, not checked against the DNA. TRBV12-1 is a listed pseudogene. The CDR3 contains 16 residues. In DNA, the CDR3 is TGTGCCAGCAGCTTTGAAGGCGGGAGCGCTACAATAGGGCAGTTCTTC. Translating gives CASSFEGGSATIGQFF.

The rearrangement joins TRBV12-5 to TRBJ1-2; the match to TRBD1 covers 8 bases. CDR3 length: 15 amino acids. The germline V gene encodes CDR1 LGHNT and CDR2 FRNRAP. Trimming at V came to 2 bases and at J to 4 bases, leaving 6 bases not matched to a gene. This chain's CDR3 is CASGLTSGQGYGYTF. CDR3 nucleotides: TGTGCTAGTGGTTTGACCTCCGGACAGGGCTATGGCTACACCTTC.

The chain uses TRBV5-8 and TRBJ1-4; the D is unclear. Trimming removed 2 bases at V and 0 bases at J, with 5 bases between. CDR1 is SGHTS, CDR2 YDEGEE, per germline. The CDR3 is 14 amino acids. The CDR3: CASSFRTTNEKLFF. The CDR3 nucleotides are TGTGCCAGCAGCTTCCGTACAACTAATGAAAAACTGTTTTTT.

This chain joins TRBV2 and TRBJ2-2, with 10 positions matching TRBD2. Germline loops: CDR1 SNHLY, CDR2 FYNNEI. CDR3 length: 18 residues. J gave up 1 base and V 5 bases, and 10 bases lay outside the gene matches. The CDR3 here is CASSPPVAGGLNTGELFF. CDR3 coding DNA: TGTGCCAGCAGTCCCCCCGTAGCGGGGGGCCTGAACACCGGGGAGCTGTTTTTT.

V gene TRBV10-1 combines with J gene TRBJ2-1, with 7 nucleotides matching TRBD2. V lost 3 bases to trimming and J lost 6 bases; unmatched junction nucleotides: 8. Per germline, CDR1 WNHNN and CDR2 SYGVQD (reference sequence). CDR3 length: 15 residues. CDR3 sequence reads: CASSDAGVPPNEQFF. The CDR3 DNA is TGCGCCAGCAGTGATGCGGGAGTCCCCCCCAATGAGCAGTTCTTC.

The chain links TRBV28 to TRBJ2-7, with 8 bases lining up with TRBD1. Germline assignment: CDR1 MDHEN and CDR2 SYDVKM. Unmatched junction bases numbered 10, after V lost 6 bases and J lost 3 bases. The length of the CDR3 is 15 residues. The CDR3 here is CASSRSSGGGYEQYF. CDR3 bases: TGTGCCAGCAGCCGGAGTTCAGGGGGCGGCTACGAGCAGTACTTC.

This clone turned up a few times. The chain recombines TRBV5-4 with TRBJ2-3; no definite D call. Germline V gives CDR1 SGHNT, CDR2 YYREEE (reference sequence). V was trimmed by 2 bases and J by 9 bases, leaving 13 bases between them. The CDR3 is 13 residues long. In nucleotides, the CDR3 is TGTGCCAGCAGCTTCCCCCAGCGTGGGACGCAGTATTTT. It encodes CASSFPQRGTQYF.

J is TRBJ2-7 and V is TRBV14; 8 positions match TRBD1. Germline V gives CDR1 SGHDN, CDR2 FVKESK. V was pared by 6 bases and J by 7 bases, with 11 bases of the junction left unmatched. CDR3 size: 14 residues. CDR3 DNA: TGTGCCAGCAGAATGACAGGGGCCCCTAGGGAGCAGTACTTC. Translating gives CASRMTGAPREQYF.

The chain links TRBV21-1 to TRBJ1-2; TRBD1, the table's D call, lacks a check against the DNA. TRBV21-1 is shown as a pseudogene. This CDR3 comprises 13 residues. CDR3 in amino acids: CASLFPDRSRFTF. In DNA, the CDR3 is TGTGCCAGCCTCTTCCCGGACAGAAGTAGGTTCACCTTC.

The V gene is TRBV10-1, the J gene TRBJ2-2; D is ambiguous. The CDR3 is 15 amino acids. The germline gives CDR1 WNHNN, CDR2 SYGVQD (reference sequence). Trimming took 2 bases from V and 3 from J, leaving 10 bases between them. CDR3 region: CASSEGDTHTGELFF. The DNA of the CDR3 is TGCGCCAGCAGTGAGGGTGACACGCACACCGGGGAGCTGTTTTTT.